This T cell receptor beta chain is from a study of blood T cell repertoires in COVID-19. TCRdb keeps only in-frame clones here, not all; method: immunoSEQ multiplex PCR. This table has about 200,000 clones, about 94% appearing once. The CDR3 is 15 amino acids. V lost 0 bases to trimming and J lost 6 bases; unmatched junction nucleotides: 2. CDR1 and CDR2 (germline): ENHRY, SYGVKD. Those enrolled in Seattle joined during active infection and were followed longitudinally afterward. Sequencing used peripheral blood. This chain joins TRBV10-3 and TRBJ1-6; 7 nucleotides align to TRBD1. This TCR came from a man in his fifties or sixties with COVID-19, enrolled during active disease. The CDR3 loop is CAISESGQLNSPLHF. For the CDR3, the DNA is TGTGCCATCAGTGAGTCGGGACAGCTTAATTCACCCCTCCACTTT.